This record looks at one TCR beta chain sequence and its context. What antigen it recognizes has not been identified. Base qualities were left out, and no much larger clone turns up one base away. Sample time point, as interpreted from the label and publication: week 5, during vaccination. Every vaccine dose consisted of 300 ug of a 20-mer mutant IDH1 peptide in Montanide, administered subcutaneously together with topical imiquimod. The donors had newly diagnosed IDH1-mutant astrocytomas of WHO grade 3 or 4 that showed loss of nuclear ATRX. The samples were drawn from NOA16, a multicentre, single-arm, open-label phase I trial in Germany that tested a mutant IDH1 peptide vaccine in humans for the first time. Genomic DNA for TCRB sequencing was extracted from EDTA blood using the DNeasy Blood and Tissue Kit. Receptor libraries were prepared by the immunoSEQ multiplex PCR assay. Following the manufacturer's protocol, the hsTCRB Kit was used to amplify rearranged TCR beta chain sequences. An Illumina MiSeq was used to sequence the TCRB libraries. On the study's bioinformatics: The proprietary platform of the kit vendor was used for demultiplexing, trimming and gene mapping. In TCRdb, the immuneACCESS table is reduced to in-frame sequences with V and J assigned. These tables do not hold every clone; where another copy was compared, an unresolved V gene accounts for under half, and the others remain unexplained. V, J and clone size reflect that table, while D and trimming were determined from the DNA. Present in this sample are about 38,000 clones, 75% to 80% of which were seen just once. Clones ranked in the top ten supply more than 5.5% of the sample.

Between the V and J ends, shortened by 2 bases and 0 bases respectively, the junction contains 8 bases. The CDR3 goes from the cysteine to the phenylalanine over 15 residues. The CDR3 DNA has 45 bases and is translated from base 1. Taken from the germline V gene, the CDR1 and CDR2 loops are MGHRA and YSYEKL. This sample stems from a study of a mutant IDH1 vaccine in newly diagnosed glioma (TCRdb year 2021). Turning to the overall study: Patients received eight vaccinations in weeks 1, 3, 5, 7, 11, 15, 19 and 23, corresponding to visits V03 through V10. In the chemotherapy-containing groups, vaccination started alongside temozolomide cycles, whereas in patients who had radiotherapy alone it started 4-6 weeks after radiotherapy. Of the roughly 34 treated patients, about 62% were male and approximately 38% were female, and the mean age was 40.4 years. Prior to enrollment, patients had been given standard therapy consisting of radiotherapy alone, temozolomide alone, or radiochemotherapy with temozolomide, with the combination given to most patients. Peripheral blood was drawn at six visits: V03 (baseline), V05, V07, V10, V12 and V13. For exploratory analyses, approximately 25 treated patients had longitudinal TCRB deep sequencing done wherever samples were available.

What the authors observed across the whole study: According to the authors, sample limitations meant that analyses of patient blood samples could not be reproduced. Availability determined which PBMC samples were chosen for TCRB deep sequencing. Across multiple MHC alleles, vaccine-induced immune responses were seen in roughly 93% of patients. No apparent relationship was observed between pseudoprogression and alterations in the top peripheral T cell clonotypes detected by TCRB sequencing.

This chain joins TRBV4-1 to TRBJ1-3, with the identity of the D gene unclear. This clonotype was sampled from a man aged 35 to 55 with glioma. The sequences come from PBMCs, collected from a glioma patient whose treatment included an IDH1 peptide vaccine. The encoded CDR3 is CASSQQSVSGNTIYF. The sequenced DNA: TGCGCCAGCAGCCAACAGAGTGTCTCTGGAAACACCATATATTTT.